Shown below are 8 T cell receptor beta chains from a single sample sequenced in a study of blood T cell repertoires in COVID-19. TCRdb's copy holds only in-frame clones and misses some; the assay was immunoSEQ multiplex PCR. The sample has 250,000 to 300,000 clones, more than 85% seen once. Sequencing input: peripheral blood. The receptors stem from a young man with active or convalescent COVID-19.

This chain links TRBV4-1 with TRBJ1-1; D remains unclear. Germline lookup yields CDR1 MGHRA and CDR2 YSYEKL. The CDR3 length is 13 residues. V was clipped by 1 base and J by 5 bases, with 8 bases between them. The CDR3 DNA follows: TGCGCCAGCAGCCAAGCCGACTGGACTGAAGCTTTCTTT. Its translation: CASSQADWTEAFF.

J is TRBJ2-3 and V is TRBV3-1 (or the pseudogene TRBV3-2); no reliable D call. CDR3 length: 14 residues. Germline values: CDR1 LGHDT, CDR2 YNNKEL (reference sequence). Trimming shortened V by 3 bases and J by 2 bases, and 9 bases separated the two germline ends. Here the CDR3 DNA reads TGTGCCAGCAGCCAGTCCAGAACCACAGATACGCAGTATTTT. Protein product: CASSQSRTTDTQYF.

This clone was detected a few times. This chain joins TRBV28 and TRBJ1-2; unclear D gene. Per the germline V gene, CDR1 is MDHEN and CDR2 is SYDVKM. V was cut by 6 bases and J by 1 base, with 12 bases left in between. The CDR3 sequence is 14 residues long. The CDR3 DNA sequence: TGTGCCAGCAGCCCTCGTCAGGTTAACTATGGCTACACCTTC. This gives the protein CASSPRQVNYGYTF.

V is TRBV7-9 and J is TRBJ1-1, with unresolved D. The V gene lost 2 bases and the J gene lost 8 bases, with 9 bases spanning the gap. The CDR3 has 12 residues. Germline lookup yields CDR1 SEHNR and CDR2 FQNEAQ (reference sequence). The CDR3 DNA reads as TGTGCCAGCAGCTTATCCGTATTAGAAGCTTTCTTT. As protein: CASSLSVLEAFF.

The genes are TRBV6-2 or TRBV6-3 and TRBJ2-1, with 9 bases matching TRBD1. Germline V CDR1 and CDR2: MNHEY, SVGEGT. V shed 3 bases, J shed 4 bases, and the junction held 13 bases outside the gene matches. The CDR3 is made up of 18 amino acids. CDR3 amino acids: CASSYDRGRGLLYNEQFF. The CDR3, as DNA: TGTGCCAGCAGTTATGACAGGGGGAGGGGGCTACTATACAATGAGCAGTTCTTC.

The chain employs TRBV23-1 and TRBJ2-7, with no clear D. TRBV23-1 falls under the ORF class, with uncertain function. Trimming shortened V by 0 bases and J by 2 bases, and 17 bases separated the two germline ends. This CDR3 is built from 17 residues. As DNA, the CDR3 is TGCGCCAGCAGTCAATCGCCGACGAGCGTTCGAACCTACGAGCAGTACTTC. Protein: CASSQSPTSVRTYEQYF.

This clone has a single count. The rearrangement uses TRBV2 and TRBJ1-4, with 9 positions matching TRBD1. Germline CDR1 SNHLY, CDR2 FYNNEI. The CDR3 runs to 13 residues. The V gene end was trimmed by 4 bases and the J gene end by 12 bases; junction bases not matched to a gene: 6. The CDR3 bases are TGTGCCAGCAGTGTAGGACAGGGGTCCCAACTGTTTTTT. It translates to CASSVGQGSQLFF.

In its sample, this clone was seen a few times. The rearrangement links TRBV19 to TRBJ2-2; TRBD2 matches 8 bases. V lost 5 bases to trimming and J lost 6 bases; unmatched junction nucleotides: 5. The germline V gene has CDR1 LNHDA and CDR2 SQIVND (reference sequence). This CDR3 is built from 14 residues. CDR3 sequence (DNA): TGTGCCAGTAGTGGGACTAGGGCTGCCGGGGAGCTGTTTTTT. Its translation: CASSGTRAAGELFF.